Below, one T cell receptor (beta chain) is given with its context. A few counts support this clone. This receptor's antigen is unknown. The record has no base qualities; no much larger clone is one base away. This entry belongs to a study of blood T cell repertoires in COVID-19 (dated by TCRdb to about 2020). With regard to the full study: The collaborator samples originated in the United States, Italy and Spain and spanned the acute and convalescent phases of COVID-19. The material from the prospective study consisted of cDNA or gDNA derived from T cells, B-cell-depleted T cells, or PBMCs. Subjects who had been exposed to COVID-19, were actively infected with it, or had recovered from it provided the deeply sampled blood TCRbeta repertoires that made up the dataset. The repertoires were made available in a free public database intended to serve as a resource for research on the immune response to SARS-CoV-2. The samples were drawn from the first 160 participants of the ongoing ImmuneRACE study and from 1,254 subjects provided by 6 global collaborators. Nearly every sample came with metadata listing a de-identified subject ID, COVID-19 status, age in years and sex. Where HLA class I and class II types were available, the types were taken from metadata supplied by the sample provider, not from assay-based typing.

Here is what the overall study found, with its caveats: How much clinical and demographic metadata was included differed by source and by participant, and the metadata was provided uncurated.

Whole blood was collected in K2EDTA tubes by collaborating institutions according to the institutions' own protocols. For TCRbeta analysis, collaborator samples were shipped as frozen whole blood, as isolated PBMCs, or as DNA extracted from either sample type. TCRbeta CDR3 regions were amplified from genomic DNA using the immunoSEQ Assay, a bias-controlled multiplex PCR. In the authors' own workflow: The number of nucleated cells in each sample was estimated by amplification of reference gene primers within the assay. Sequence reads were collapsed and filtered to measure the absolute abundance of every unique TCRbeta CDR3 rearrangement. For each sample, productive Simpson clonality was calculated as the square root of Simpson's diversity index over productive rearrangements. TCRdb took over this immuneACCESS table, retaining in-frame rearrangements with V and J assigned. Such tables are incomplete; in checked studies, under half of the missing clones stem from an unresolved V gene, and the remainder is unexplained. V and J calls and clone size are given by that table; D and trimming were obtained from the DNA. The sample table lists 140,000 to 150,000 clones, just under 90% of them with a count of one. The biggest ten clones account for less than 10% of the sample.

V is pared back by 0 bases and J by 1 base, with 10 bases lying between the germline termini. CDR1 and CDR2 were assigned from the germline V gene as MNHEY and SVGAGI. Spanning cysteine to phenylalanine, the CDR3 consists of 16 amino acids. Only CDR3 DNA remains: 48 bases, in frame from the first base. The V gene is TRBV6-5 and the J gene is TRBJ1-5; the D gene is possibly TRBD1, with 6 bases matching. Sequenced input: peripheral blood. This clonotype was sampled from a woman aged 45-60 years with active or convalescent COVID-19. The nucleotide sequence is given as TGTGCCAGCAGTTACTCGGGGGGGGCAAGCAATCAGCCCCAGCATTTT. This encodes CASSYSGGASNQPQHF.